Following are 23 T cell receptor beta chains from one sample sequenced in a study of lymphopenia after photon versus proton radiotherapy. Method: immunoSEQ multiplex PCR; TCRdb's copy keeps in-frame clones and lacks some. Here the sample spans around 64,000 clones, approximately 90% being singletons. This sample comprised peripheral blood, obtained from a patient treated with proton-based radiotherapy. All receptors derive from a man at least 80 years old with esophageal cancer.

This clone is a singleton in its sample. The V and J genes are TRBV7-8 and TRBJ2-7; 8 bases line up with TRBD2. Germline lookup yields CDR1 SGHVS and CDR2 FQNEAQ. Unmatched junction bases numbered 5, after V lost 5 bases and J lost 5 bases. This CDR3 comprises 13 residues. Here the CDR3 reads CASSTTSDNEQYF. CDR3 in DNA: TGTGCCAGCAGCACGACTAGCGACAACGAGCAGTACTTC.

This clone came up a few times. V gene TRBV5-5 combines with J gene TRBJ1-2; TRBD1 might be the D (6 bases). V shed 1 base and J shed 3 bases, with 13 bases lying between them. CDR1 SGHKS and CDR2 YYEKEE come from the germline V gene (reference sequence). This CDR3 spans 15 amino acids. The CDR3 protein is CASSLSGGAHYGYTF. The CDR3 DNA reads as TGTGCCAGCAGCTTGTCGGGGGGCGCGCACTATGGCTACACCTTC.

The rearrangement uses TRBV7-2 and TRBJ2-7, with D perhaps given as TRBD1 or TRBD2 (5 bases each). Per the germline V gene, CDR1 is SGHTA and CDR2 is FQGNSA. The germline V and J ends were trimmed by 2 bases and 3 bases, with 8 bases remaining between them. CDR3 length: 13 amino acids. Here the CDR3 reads CASSLRDGYEQYF. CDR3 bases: TGTGCCAGCAGCTTACGGGACGGCTACGAGCAGTACTTC. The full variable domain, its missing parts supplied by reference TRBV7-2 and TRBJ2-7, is GAGVSQSPSNKVTEKGKDVELRCDPISGHTALYWYRQSLGQGLEFLIYFQGNSAPDKSGLPSDRFSAERTGGSVSTLTIQRTQQEDSAVYLCASSLRDGYEQYFGPGTRLTVT.

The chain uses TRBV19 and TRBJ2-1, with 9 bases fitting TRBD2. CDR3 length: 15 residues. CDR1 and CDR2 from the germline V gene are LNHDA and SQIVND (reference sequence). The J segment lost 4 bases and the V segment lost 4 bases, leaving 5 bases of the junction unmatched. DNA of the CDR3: TGTGCCAGTAGTAATCCTAGCGGGAATTACAATGAGCAGTTCTTC. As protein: CASSNPSGNYNEQFF.

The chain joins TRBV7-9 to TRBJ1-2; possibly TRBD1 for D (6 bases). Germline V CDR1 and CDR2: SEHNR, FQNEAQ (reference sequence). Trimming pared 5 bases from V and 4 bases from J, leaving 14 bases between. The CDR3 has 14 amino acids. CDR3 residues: CASSRGQNLYGYTF. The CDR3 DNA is TGTGCCAGCAGCAGAGGACAGAACCTCTATGGCTACACCTTC.

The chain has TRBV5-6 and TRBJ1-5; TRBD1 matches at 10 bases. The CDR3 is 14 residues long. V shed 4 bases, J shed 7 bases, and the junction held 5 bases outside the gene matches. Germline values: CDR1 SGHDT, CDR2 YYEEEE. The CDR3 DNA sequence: TGTGCCAGCAGCATGACAGGGGGCGGCCAGCCCCAGCATTTT. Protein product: CASSMTGGGQPQHF.

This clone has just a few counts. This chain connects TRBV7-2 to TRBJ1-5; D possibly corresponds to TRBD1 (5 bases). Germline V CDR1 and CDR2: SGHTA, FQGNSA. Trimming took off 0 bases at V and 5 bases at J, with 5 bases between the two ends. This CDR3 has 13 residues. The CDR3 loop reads CASSLAGDQPQHF. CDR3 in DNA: TGTGCCAGCAGCTTAGCGGGGGATCAGCCCCAGCATTTT.

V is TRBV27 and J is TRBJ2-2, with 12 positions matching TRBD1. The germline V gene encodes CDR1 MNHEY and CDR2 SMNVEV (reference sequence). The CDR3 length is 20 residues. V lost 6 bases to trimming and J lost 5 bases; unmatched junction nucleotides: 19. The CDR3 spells CASSPLGVGTGGQGTGELFF. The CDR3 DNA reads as TGTGCCAGCAGCCCACTGGGGGTCGGGACAGGGGGCCAGGGAACCGGGGAGCTGTTTTTT.

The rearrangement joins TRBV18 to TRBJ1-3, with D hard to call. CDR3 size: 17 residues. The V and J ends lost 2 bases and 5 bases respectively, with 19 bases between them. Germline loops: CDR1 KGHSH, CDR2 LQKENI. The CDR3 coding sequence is TGTGCCAGCTCACCATTTGACGGTCAAATTCGTCGAAACACCATATATTTT. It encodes CASSPFDGQIRRNTIYF.

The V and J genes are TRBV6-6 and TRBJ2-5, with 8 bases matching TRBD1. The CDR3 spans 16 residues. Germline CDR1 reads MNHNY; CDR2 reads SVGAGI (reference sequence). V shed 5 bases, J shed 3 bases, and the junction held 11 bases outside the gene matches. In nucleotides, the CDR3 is TGTGCCAGCAGTCCTATCGACAGGGGCGAGAAAGAGACCCAGTACTTC. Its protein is CASSPIDRGEKETQYF.

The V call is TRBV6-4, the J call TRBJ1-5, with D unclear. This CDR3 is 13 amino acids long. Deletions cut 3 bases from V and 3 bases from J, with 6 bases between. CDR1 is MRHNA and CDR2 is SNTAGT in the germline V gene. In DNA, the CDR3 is TGTGCCAGCAGTGAGAACGCCAATCAGCCCCAGCATTTT. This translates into CASSENANQPQHF.

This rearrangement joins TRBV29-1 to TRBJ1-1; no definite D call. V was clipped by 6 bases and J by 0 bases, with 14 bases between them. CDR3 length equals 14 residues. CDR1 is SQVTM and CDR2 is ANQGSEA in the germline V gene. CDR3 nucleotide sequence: TGCAGCGTCTCATTGGGCGGGGTGAACACTGAAGCTTTCTTT. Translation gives CSVSLGGVNTEAFF.

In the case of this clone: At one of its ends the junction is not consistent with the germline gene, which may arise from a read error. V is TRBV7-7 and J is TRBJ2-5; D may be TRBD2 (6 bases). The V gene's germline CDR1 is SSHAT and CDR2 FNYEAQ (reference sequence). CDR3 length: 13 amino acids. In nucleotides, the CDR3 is TGTGCTAGCAGCTTAGTTGGGGGGGAGACCCAGTACTTC. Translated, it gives CASSLVGGETQYF.

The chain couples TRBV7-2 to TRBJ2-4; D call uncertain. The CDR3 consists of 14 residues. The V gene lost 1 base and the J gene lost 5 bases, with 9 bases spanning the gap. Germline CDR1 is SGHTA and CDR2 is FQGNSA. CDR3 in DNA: TGTGCCAGCAGCTTAGGTTACGGTGAAAACATTCAGTACTTC. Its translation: CASSLGYGENIQYF.

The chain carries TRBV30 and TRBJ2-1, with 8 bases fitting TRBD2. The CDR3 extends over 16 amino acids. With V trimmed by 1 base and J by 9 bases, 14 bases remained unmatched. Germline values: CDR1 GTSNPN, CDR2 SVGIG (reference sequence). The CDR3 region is CAWSGRLARLRGEQFF. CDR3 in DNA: TGTGCCTGGAGTGGTCGACTAGCGAGGTTAAGAGGTGAGCAGTTCTTC.

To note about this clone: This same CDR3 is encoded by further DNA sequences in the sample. The CDR3 sequence is CASSIDRNYGYTF. As DNA, the CDR3 is TGTGCCAGTAGTATAGACAGAAACTATGGCTACACCTTC. This chain links TRBV19 with TRBJ1-2; unclear D gene. Trimming removed 0 bases from V and 2 bases from J, with 4 bases in between. The CDR3 runs 13 residues. Germline-derived CDR1 and CDR2 are LNHDA and SQIVND (reference sequence).

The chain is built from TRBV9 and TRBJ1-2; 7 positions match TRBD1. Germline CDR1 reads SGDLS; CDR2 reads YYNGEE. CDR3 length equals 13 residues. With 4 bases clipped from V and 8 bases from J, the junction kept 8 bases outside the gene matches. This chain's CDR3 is CASSTDREEGYTF. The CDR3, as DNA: TGTGCCAGCAGCACCGACAGGGAGGAGGGCTACACCTTC.

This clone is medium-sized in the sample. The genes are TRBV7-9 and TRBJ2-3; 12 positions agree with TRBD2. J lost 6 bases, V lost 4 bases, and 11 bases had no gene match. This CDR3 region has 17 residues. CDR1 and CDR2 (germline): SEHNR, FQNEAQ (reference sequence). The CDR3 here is CASSSPPSGGATDTQYF. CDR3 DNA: TGTGCCAGCAGCTCCCCCCCTAGCGGGGGGGCAACCGATACGCAGTATTTT. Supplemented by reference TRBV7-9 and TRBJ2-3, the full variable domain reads DTGVSQNPRHKITKRGQNVTFRCDPISEHNRLYWYRQTLGQGPEFLTYFQNEAQLEKSRLLSDRFSAERPKGSFSTLEIQRTEQGDSAMYLCASSSPPSGGATDTQYFGPGTRLTVL.

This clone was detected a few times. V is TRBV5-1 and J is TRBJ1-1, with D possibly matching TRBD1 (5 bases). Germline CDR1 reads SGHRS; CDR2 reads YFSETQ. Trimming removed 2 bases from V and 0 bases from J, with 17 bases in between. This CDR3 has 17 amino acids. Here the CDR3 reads CASSLRPPGGVNTEAFF. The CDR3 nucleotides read TGCGCCAGCAGCTTAAGACCCCCGGGGGGGGTGAACACTGAAGCTTTCTTT.

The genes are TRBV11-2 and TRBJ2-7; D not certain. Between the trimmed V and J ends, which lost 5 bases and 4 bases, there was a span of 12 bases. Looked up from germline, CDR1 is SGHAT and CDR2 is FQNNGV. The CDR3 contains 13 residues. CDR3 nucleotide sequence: TGTGCCAGCAGCCTAACAAGTTCATACGAGCAGTACTTC. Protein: CASSLTSSYEQYF.

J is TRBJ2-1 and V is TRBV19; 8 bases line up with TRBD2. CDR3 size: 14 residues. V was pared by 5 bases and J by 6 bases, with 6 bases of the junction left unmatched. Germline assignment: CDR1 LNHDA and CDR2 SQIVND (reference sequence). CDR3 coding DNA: TGTGCCAGTAGTTCAAGACTAGCGAGCAATGAGCAGTTCTTC. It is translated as CASSSRLASNEQFF. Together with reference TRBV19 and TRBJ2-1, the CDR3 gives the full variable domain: DGGITQSPKYLFRKEGQNVTLSCEQNLNHDAMYWYRQDPGQGLRLIYYSQIVNDFQKGDIAEGYSVSREKKESFPLTVTSAQKNPTAFYLCASSSRLASNEQFFGPGTRLTVL.

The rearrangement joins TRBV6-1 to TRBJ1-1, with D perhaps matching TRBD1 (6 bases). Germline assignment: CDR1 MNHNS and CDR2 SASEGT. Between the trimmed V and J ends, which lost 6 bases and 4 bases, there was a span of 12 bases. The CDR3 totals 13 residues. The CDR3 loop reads CASSGGAATEAFF. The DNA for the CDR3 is TGTGCCAGCAGCGGGGGGGCGGCCACTGAAGCTTTCTTT.

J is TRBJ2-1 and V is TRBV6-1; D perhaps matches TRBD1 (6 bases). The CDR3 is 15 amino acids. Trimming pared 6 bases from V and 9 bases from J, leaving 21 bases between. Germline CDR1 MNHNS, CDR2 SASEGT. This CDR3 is CASRPSQGWSSEQFF. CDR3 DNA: TGTGCCAGCAGACCTTCCCAGGGGTGGAGCAGTGAGCAGTTCTTC.